The present entry profiles one T cell receptor beta chain with its context. Unique molecular identifiers were used to barcode this TCRbeta library. Using its own MiXCR run on the PCR reads, TCRdb lists one record per CDR3 protein. The table has fewer than 400,000 distinct CDR3 sequences, approximately 20% seen once. The V end lost 5 bases, the J end lost 6 bases, and 15 bases lay between the germline ends. Germline values: CDR1 SNHLY, CDR2 FYNNEI. This CDR3 contains 14 residues. This sample is part of a study of T-cell reconstitution after alpha-beta-depleted transplantation in children. The sample in question was PBMCs from the stem cell graft donor, obtained from the stem cell graft. This TCR was sampled from a human donor who donated a stem cell graft to a child with acute myeloid leukemia. The rearrangement uses TRBV2 and TRBJ2-3; D perhaps matches TRBD1 (6 bases). The CDR3 DNA reads TGTGCCAGCAGTATTCAGGGGCCGGGTGATACGCAGTATTTT. Amino acids: CASSIQGPGDTQYF.